Detailed here is one T cell receptor beta chain. The sample originates from a study of CD8+CD57+ T cells in acquired aplastic anemia. Whoever was chosen for sequencing had shown CD8+CD57+ cell expansion by flow cytometry. CDR3 and TCR beta VDJ profiling relied on a genomic DNA template. TCRdb re-called the reads with MiXCR, one entry per CDR3 protein. The table shows approximately 300,000 distinct CDR3 sequences, with roughly 53% occurring only once. V gave up 7 bases and J gave up 8 bases; unmatched junction bases: 15. This CDR3 spans 15 amino acids. Germline values: CDR1 WSHSY, CDR2 SAAADI. The receptor was isolated from a human donor with aplastic anemia. Input material: sorted CD4+, CD8+, or CD8+CD57+ T cells (not recorded which) from PBMCs. V is TRBV10-2 and J is TRBJ1-2, with TRBD1 identical over 8 bases. CDR3: CASITWGQGARGYTF. The CDR3 nucleotides read TGCGCCAGCATTACATGGGGCCAGGGGGCGCGGGGCTACACCTTC.